These 9 T cell receptor beta chains share one sample of origin, sequenced in a study of regulatory dendritic cells for organ transplantation. Assay: immunoSEQ multiplex PCR; the TCRdb copy retains only in-frame clones and omits some. Of around 29,000 clones in the sample, under 90% are singletons; the top ten hold approximately 0.39%. Source material: naive CD8+ T cells from blood. Indicated subset: CD45RA+ naive T cells. The receptors derive from a human donor in good health.

V usage is TRBV9 and J usage is TRBJ2-7; TRBD1 matches 7 bases. The ends lost 0 bases at V and 2 bases at J; junction bases unmatched: 2. Germline V lookup: CDR1 SGDLS, CDR2 YYNGEE. This CDR3 comprises 14 residues. In DNA form, the CDR3 reads TGTGCCAGCAGCGTAGCGGGACAGCCCTACGAGCAGTACTTC. Protein: CASSVAGQPYEQYF.

This chain uses TRBV4-2 with TRBJ1-5; 7 nucleotides agree with TRBD1. The CDR3 loop spans 17 amino acids. Germline CDR1 is LGHNA and CDR2 is YNFKEQ. With 0 bases clipped from V and 0 bases from J, the junction kept 5 bases outside the gene matches. CDR3 region: CASSQDMNRGSNQPQHF. In DNA form, the CDR3 reads TGTGCCAGCAGCCAAGATATGAACAGGGGTAGCAATCAGCCCCAGCATTTT.

This clone has only a few counts. The chain uses TRBV6-6 and TRBJ1-2, with 7 bases identical to TRBD1. V shed 11 bases and J 2 bases; nucleotides not matched to a gene: 8. There are 13 residues in the CDR3. Per germline, CDR1 MNHNY and CDR2 SVGAGI (reference sequence). The CDR3 here is CAAGQEGNYGYTF. DNA for the CDR3: TGTGCCGCAGGACAGGAGGGCAACTATGGCTACACCTTC.

V and J are TRBV30 and TRBJ1-1; 7 bases fit TRBD1. V lost 0 bases and J lost 0; bases outside the gene matches: 7. The CDR3 is 16 amino acids. Germline V lookup: CDR1 GTSNPN, CDR2 SVGIG (reference sequence). The CDR3 protein is CAWSVRAGGMNTEAFF. In DNA, the CDR3 is TGTGCCTGGAGTGTACGGGCAGGGGGTATGAACACTGAAGCTTTCTTT. Drawing the rest from reference TRBV30 and TRBJ1-1, the complete variable domain is SQTIHQWPATLVQPVGSPLSLECTVEGTSNPNLYWYRQAAGRGLQLLFYSVGIGQISSEVPQNLSASRPQDRQFILSSKKLLLSDSGFYLCAWSVRAGGMNTEAFFGQGTRLTVV.

V usage is TRBV2 and J usage is TRBJ1-4, with 7 bases lining up with TRBD1. Trimming took 10 bases from V and 5 from J; bases not matched to a gene: 7. The CDR3 sequence is 13 residues long. The germline V gene has CDR1 SNHLY and CDR2 FYNNEI. This CDR3 is CANRGGSNEKLFF. The CDR3 DNA sequence: TGTGCCAACAGGGGAGGTTCCAATGAAAAACTGTTTTTT. Variable domain in full (rest from reference TRBV2 and TRBJ1-4): EPEVTQTPSHQVTQMGQEVILRCVPISNHLYFYWYRQILGQKVEFLVSFYNNEISEKSEIFDDQFSVERPDGSNFTLKIRSTKLEDSAMYFCANRGGSNEKLFFGSGTQLSVL.

In DNA, the CDR3 is TGTGCCAGCAGTGAAAAGAGCGGGGGGACTGGCACAGATACGCAGTATTTT. This gives the protein CASSEKSGGTGTDTQYF. This chain uses TRBV6-1 with TRBJ2-3; 9 nucleotides agree with TRBD2. The germline gives CDR1 MNHNS, CDR2 SASEGT. CDR3 size: 17 residues. With V trimmed by 2 bases and J by 1 base, 7 bases remained unmatched.

The rearrangement joins TRBV10-3 to TRBJ1-2; 7 nucleotides align to TRBD1. The CDR3 is made up of 15 amino acids. Germline-derived CDR1 and CDR2 are ENHRY and SYGVKD. The V gene end was trimmed by 0 bases and the J gene end by 3 bases; junction bases not matched to a gene: 4. The CDR3 reads CAISESKGGYYGYTF. The CDR3 DNA reads as TGTGCCATCAGTGAGTCGAAAGGGGGCTACTATGGCTACACCTTC.

The chain couples TRBV11-2 to TRBJ1-2, with TRBD1 matching over 8 bases. From germline, CDR1 is SGHAT and CDR2 FQNNGV. Losses at the gene ends were 2 bases for V and 2 bases for J; bases not matched to a gene: 1. The CDR3 covers 14 residues. The CDR3 DNA is TGTGCCAGCAGCTTATCAGGGGGCAACTATGGCTACACCTTC. Protein product: CASSLSGGNYGYTF.

This clone is a singleton in its sample. The V gene is TRBV7-9, the J gene TRBJ2-1; TRBD1 agrees at 9 bases. Germline V gene sequence: CDR1 SEHNR, CDR2 FQNEAQ (reference sequence). V shed 1 base, J shed 8 bases, and the junction held 9 bases outside the gene matches. The CDR3 totals 16 residues. CDR3 coding DNA: TGTGCCAGCAGCTTAGGAAGCACGGGACAGGGCCATGAGCAGTTCTTC. Translation: CASSLGSTGQGHEQFF.